Below, 10 T cell receptor beta chains from the same sample are listed, as sequenced in a study of blood T cells in healthy people across ages. Combining a sample-barcoded 5' primer with a J-beta primer mix, a second PCR ran for roughly 6 to 11 cycles. TCRdb called the 5' RACE reads again in MiXCR, with one record for every CDR3 protein. There are some 900,000 distinct CDR3 sequences in the sample; roughly 50% occur only once, and about an eighth lies in the top ten. Material: blood. The receptors were gathered from a man aged 30-40 years in good health.

V is TRBV13 and J is TRBJ2-3; 9 nucleotides match TRBD2. The CDR3 spans 14 residues. V lost 6 bases to trimming and J lost 6 bases; unmatched junction nucleotides: 7. Germline V gene sequence: CDR1 PRHDT, CDR2 FYEKMQ (reference sequence). CDR3 sequence: CASRRRGGWDTQYF. In nucleotides, the CDR3 is TGTGCCAGCAGGCGGCGGGGGGGATGGGATACGCAGTATTTT.

This rearrangement joins TRBV27 to TRBJ1-1, with D uncertain. Germline values: CDR1 MNHEY, CDR2 SMNVEV (reference sequence). This CDR3 has 13 amino acids. V was cut by 7 bases and J by 1 base, with 10 bases left in between. The CDR3 bases are TGTGCCAGCAAGAACATTCAGAACACTGAAGCTTTCTTT. It codes for CASKNIQNTEAFF.

A note on this clonotype: The germline gene is not matched at one end of the junction; a read error may be the cause. The rearrangement joins TRBV28 to TRBJ1-2, with D tentatively TRBD1 (6 bases). Germline assignment: CDR1 MDHEN and CDR2 SYDVKM. The CDR3 length is 15 residues. The CDR3 region has the DNA TGTGCCAGCAGTCTCCCGACAGGTTGGAACTATGGCTGCACCTTC. Protein product: CASSLPTGWNYGCTF.

This clonotype was detected only a few times. The chain carries TRBV20-1 and TRBJ2-2, with D possibly TRBD2 on 6 matching bases. The ends were cut back, 5 bases at V and 2 bases at J, with 21 bases in the middle. This CDR3 spans 17 amino acids. Per germline, CDR1 DFQATT and CDR2 SNEGSKA (reference sequence). The CDR3, as DNA: TGCAGTGCTGGTGCTAACCCCGGGACTCTTAACACCGGGGAGCTGTTTTTT. It codes for CSAGANPGTLNTGELFF.

The chain couples TRBV20-1 to TRBJ2-7; 7 bases map to TRBD1. In germline, CDR1 is DFQATT, CDR2 SNEGSKA (reference sequence). V shed 8 bases, J shed 2 bases, and the junction held 9 bases outside the gene matches. The CDR3 is 13 residues long. This CDR3 is CSSLTGPPYEQYF. The CDR3 nucleotides read TGCAGTTCACTGACAGGGCCTCCCTACGAGCAGTACTTC.

This clonotype was detected only a few times. V and J are TRBV6-1 and TRBJ1-4, with a possible D match to TRBD1 (5 bases). V lost 5 bases, J lost 10 bases, and 8 bases lay in between. This CDR3 has 11 residues. Germline CDR1 and CDR2: MNHNS and SASEGT. The CDR3 sequence is CASSTGGKLFF. The CDR3 DNA reads TGTGCCAGCAGTACAGGAGGAAAACTGTTTTTT.

The V call is TRBV20-1, the J call TRBJ2-1; no firm D call. Per germline, CDR1 DFQATT and CDR2 SNEGSKA (reference sequence). V was clipped by 0 bases and J by 6 bases, with 12 bases between them. The CDR3 sequence is 14 residues long. The chain's CDR3 is CSARDLRATNEQFF. As DNA, the CDR3 is TGCAGTGCTAGAGACCTTCGGGCTACCAATGAGCAGTTCTTC.

This chain links TRBV20-1 with TRBJ1-1; D remains ambiguous. Germline V CDR1 and CDR2: DFQATT, SNEGSKA (reference sequence). The ends were cut back, 4 bases at V and 3 bases at J, with 6 bases in the middle. This CDR3 comprises 11 residues. CDR3 residues: CSAKKDTEAFF. CDR3 coding DNA: TGCAGTGCTAAAAAGGACACTGAAGCTTTCTTT.

In its sample, this clonotype was seen a few times. This sequence joins TRBV6-5 and TRBJ2-1; 10 bases align to TRBD2. The germline gives CDR1 MNHEY, CDR2 SVGAGI. The CDR3 totals 15 residues. After removal of 5 bases from V and 4 bases from J, the junction contained 5 bases not matched to a gene. In DNA form, the CDR3 reads TGTGCCAGCAGTCCACTAGCGGGGTTGTACAATGAGCAGTTCTTC. Protein: CASSPLAGLYNEQFF.

This rearrangement joins TRBV20-1 to TRBJ2-1, with TRBD1 identical over 9 bases. The CDR3 has 19 amino acids. Germline V gene lookup returns CDR1 DFQATT and CDR2 SNEGSKA (reference sequence). V was clipped by 5 bases and J by 9 bases; unmatched bases: 26. The CDR3 reads CSARHTGTGTVQPIGEQFF. As DNA, the CDR3 is TGCAGTGCTCGACATACCGGGACAGGGACGGTTCAGCCCATCGGTGAGCAGTTCTTC.